The 29 T cell receptor beta chains presented below share a single source sample, sequenced in a study of CD8+ T cells in alopecia areata. RNA extraction and reverse transcription yielded cDNA as sequencing template. The method was immunoSEQ multiplex PCR; TCRdb's version includes in-frame clones alone and lacks a portion of them. This table has around 250,000 clones, about 68% appearing once. The starting material was CD4+ T cells sorted from blood, obtained at week 0. The receptor set was obtained from a human donor with alopecia areata.

The chain combines TRBV5-1 with TRBJ1-2, with 9 bases fitting TRBD1. The CDR3 is 16 amino acids. V shed 0 bases, J shed 1 base, and the junction held 4 bases outside the gene matches. Germline V gene lookup returns CDR1 SGHRS and CDR2 YFSETQ. Here the CDR3 reads CASSLEGTGLNYGYTF. The CDR3, as DNA: TGCGCCAGCAGCTTGGAGGGGACAGGGCTTAACTATGGCTACACCTTC.

The chain links TRBV5-7 to TRBJ2-4; the D gene is possibly TRBD1 (6 bases). TRBV5-7 is an open reading frame whose function is uncertain. The CDR3 loop spans 14 amino acids. Trimming stripped 0 bases from V and 10 bases from J, with 14 bases between. CDR3 residues: CASSLGRQVPIQYF. In nucleotides, the CDR3 is TGTGCCAGCAGCTTGGGGCGACAGGTTCCGATTCAGTACTTC.

The chain recombines TRBV29-1 with TRBJ2-3; D gene uncertain. V lost 6 bases and J lost 6, with 10 bases in between. This CDR3 contains 11 residues. Per the germline V gene, CDR1 is SQVTM and CDR2 is ANQGSEA. CDR3 loop: CSVDDTDTQYF. In nucleotides, the CDR3 is TGCAGCGTGGATGATACTGATACGCAGTATTTT.

This clone was seen just once. The chain recombines TRBV5-4 with TRBJ2-5; D gene uncertain. The V end was cut by 4 bases, the J end by 3 bases, with 13 bases between. Germline CDR1 SGHNT, CDR2 YYREEE (reference sequence). CDR3 size: 14 residues. DNA for the CDR3: TGTGCCAGCAGCAGAATAGGAGTAAAAGAGACCCAGTACTTC. The encoded protein is CASSRIGVKETQYF.

This clone occurred once. The chain has TRBV30 and TRBJ1-5, with D uncertain. The V and J ends lost 5 bases and 2 bases respectively, with 4 bases between them. CDR1 and CDR2 (germline): GTSNPN, SVGIG (reference sequence). The length of the CDR3 is 11 residues. The CDR3 sequence is CAWGGNQPQHF. DNA for the CDR3: TGTGCCTGGGGAGGCAATCAGCCCCAGCATTTT.

The gene calls are TRBV2 and TRBJ1-4; D unclear. CDR1 is SNHLY and CDR2 is FYNNEI in the germline V gene. V lost 6 bases and J 7 bases, leaving 12 bases between the germline ends. The CDR3 consists of 13 residues. The CDR3 coding sequence is TGTGCCAGCAGCTACGGGGAGGGTGAAAAACTGTTTTTT. Encoded protein: CASSYGEGEKLFF.

The rearrangement links TRBV15 to TRBJ2-1; 11 nucleotides line up with TRBD2. Trimming at V came to 2 bases and at J to 4 bases, leaving 4 bases not matched to a gene. Germline values: CDR1 LNHNV, CDR2 YYDKDF (reference sequence). This CDR3 comprises 16 residues. This chain's CDR3 is CATSRRGTSGYNEQFF. The CDR3 nucleotides are TGTGCCACCAGCAGACGGGGGACTAGCGGTTACAATGAGCAGTTCTTC. The full variable domain, rest sourced from reference TRBV15 and TRBJ2-1, is DAMVIQNPRYQVTQFGKPVTLSCSQTLNHNVMYWYQQKSSQAPKLLFHYYDKDFNNEADTPDNFQSRRPNTSFCFLDIRSPGLGDTAMYLCATSRRGTSGYNEQFFGPGTRLTVL.

This clone was seen only a few times. The chain is built from TRBV5-1 and TRBJ2-4; 9 nucleotides agree with TRBD2. Germline V gene lookup returns CDR1 SGHRS and CDR2 YFSETQ. The CDR3 runs 17 residues. V shed 4 bases and J 0 bases; nucleotides not matched to a gene: 8. Written as DNA, the CDR3 is TGCGCCAGCAGCAAGACTAGCGGAGAAATAGCCAAAAACATTCAGTACTTC. Translation: CASSKTSGEIAKNIQYF. The full variable domain, in which reference TRBV5-1 and TRBJ2-4 provide the parts outside the CDR3, is KAGVTQTPRYLIKTRGQQVTLSCSPISGHRSVSWYQQTPGQGLQFLFEYFSETQRNKGNFPGRFSGRQFSNSRSEMNVSTLELGDSALYLCASSKTSGEIAKNIQYFGAGTRLSVL.

The rearrangement uses TRBV29-1 and TRBJ1-4; D is unresolved. The CDR3 length is 16 residues. Trimming took 5 bases from V and 4 from J, leaving 20 bases between them. Germline lookup yields CDR1 SQVTM and CDR2 ANQGSEA. CDR3 loop: CSVSLREAAVNEKLFF. The CDR3, as DNA: TGCAGCGTTTCGCTTCGTGAGGCGGCCGTTAATGAAAAACTGTTTTTT.

The genes are TRBV7-3 and TRBJ1-6; possibly TRBD1 for D (5 bases). The length of the CDR3 is 14 residues. Deletions cut 5 bases from V and 8 bases from J, with 13 bases between. Germline assignment: CDR1 SGHTA and CDR2 FQGTGA. The CDR3 DNA reads as TGTGCCAGCAGCCCAAGGGGCAGGGATTCACCCCTCCACTTT. It encodes CASSPRGRDSPLHF.

On this clone itself: This specimen includes other DNA sequences encoding the same CDR3. V usage is TRBV14 and J usage is TRBJ1-4; D gene ambiguous. The germline CDR1 and CDR2 sequences are SGHDN and FVKESK. The CDR3 has 13 amino acids. V shed 4 bases and J shed 4 bases, with 7 bases lying between them. The CDR3 loop is CASSRALNEKLFF. CDR3 nucleotide sequence: TGTGCCAGCAGCCGAGCCCTTAATGAAAAACTGTTTTTT.

This sequence joins TRBV10-3 and TRBJ1-5; 7 nucleotides align to TRBD1. In germline, CDR1 is ENHRY, CDR2 SYGVKD. This CDR3 has 14 residues. Unmatched junction bases numbered 3, after V lost 4 bases and J lost 3 bases. The CDR3 is CAISGDSLNQPQHF. CDR3 nucleotides: TGTGCCATCAGTGGGGACAGCCTCAATCAGCCCCAGCATTTT.

V usage is TRBV29-1 and J usage is TRBJ1-2; D remains unclear. This CDR3 is 10 amino acids long. The V end was cut by 5 bases, the J end by 6 bases, with 7 bases between. CDR1 and CDR2 from the germline V gene are SQVTM and ANQGSEA. This CDR3 is CSVYGNGYTF. DNA of the CDR3: TGCAGCGTTTACGGAAATGGCTACACCTTC.

The chain links TRBV7-2 to TRBJ1-5; the match to TRBD1 covers 11 bases. The J segment lost 4 bases and the V segment lost 6 bases, leaving 2 bases of the junction unmatched. CDR1 and CDR2 from the germline V gene are SGHTA and FQGNSA. The CDR3 sequence is 14 residues long. CDR3 in amino acids: CASRDRGLNQPQHF. The CDR3 DNA follows: TGTGCCAGCAGGGACAGGGGGCTGAATCAGCCCCAGCATTTT. The full variable domain, rest sourced from reference TRBV7-2 and TRBJ1-5, is GAGVSQSPSNKVTEKGKDVELRCDPISGHTALYWYRQSLGQGLEFLIYFQGNSAPDKSGLPSDRFSAERTGGSVSTLTIQRTQQEDSAVYLCASRDRGLNQPQHFGDGTRLSIL.

The CDR3 nucleotides read TGTGCCTGGAGTGTAAGGGACAGGGGGCTCGGGCAGCCCCAGCATTTT. This encodes CAWSVRDRGLGQPQHF. V and J are TRBV30 and TRBJ1-5; 12 bases agree with TRBD1. CDR1 GTSNPN and CDR2 SVGIG come from the germline V gene (reference sequence). Losses at the gene ends were 0 bases for V and 7 bases for J; bases not matched to a gene: 7. This CDR3 contains 16 residues.

The rearrangement joins TRBV25-1 to TRBJ2-7, with 10 bases fitting TRBD2. V trimming: 1 base; J trimming: 2 bases; junction bases outside the gene matches: 5. The CDR3 runs to 16 residues. Germline V gene sequence: CDR1 MGHDK, CDR2 SYGVNS. Here the CDR3 reads CASSESHGTSAYEQYF. DNA of the CDR3: TGTGCCAGCAGTGAATCCCACGGGACTAGCGCCTACGAGCAGTACTTC.

In regard to this clone: This CDR3 is also generated by other DNA sequences in the sample. The chain couples TRBV29-1 to TRBJ2-7, with 8 bases fitting TRBD1. Germline values: CDR1 SQVTM, CDR2 ANQGSEA. The CDR3 is 12 amino acids. The V and J ends lost 4 bases and 2 bases, in that order; junction bases with no gene match: 1. The CDR3: CSVGTGTYEQYF. CDR3 nucleotides: TGCAGCGTTGGGACAGGGACCTACGAGCAGTACTTC.

This clone has a single count. V and J are TRBV5-6 and TRBJ1-2; TRBD1 might be the D (5 bases). The CDR3 is 12 amino acids. The V end was cut by 3 bases, the J end by 6 bases, with 9 bases between. Germline lookup yields CDR1 SGHDT and CDR2 YYEEEE. CDR3 region: CASSSGHNGYTF. The CDR3 nucleotides read TGTGCCAGCAGCTCAGGACATAATGGCTACACCTTC.

The rearrangement uses TRBV6-5 and TRBJ1-2, with 7 bases fitting TRBD1. The ends lost 2 bases at V and 4 bases at J; junction bases unmatched: 4. The CDR3 length is 14 residues. Germline V gives CDR1 MNHEY, CDR2 SVGAGI. The DNA for the CDR3 is TGTGCCAGCAGTTACCAAAGGGGGCCCTATGGCTACACCTTC. Its translation is CASSYQRGPYGYTF.

V is TRBV30 and J is TRBJ2-4, with 8 bases matching TRBD1. This CDR3 comprises 15 residues. Germline V gene data show CDR1 as GTSNPN and CDR2 as SVGIG (reference sequence). The V gene end was trimmed by 2 bases and the J gene end by 8 bases; junction bases not matched to a gene: 11. CDR3 protein: CAWSPSGQGGDIQYF. The DNA for the CDR3 is TGTGCCTGGAGTCCCTCTGGACAGGGAGGCGACATTCAGTACTTC.

The J gene is TRBJ1-1, the V gene TRBV29-1, with 7 bases aligning to TRBD1. Germline CDR1 and CDR2: SQVTM and ANQGSEA. The CDR3 is 15 amino acids. V shed 4 bases, J shed 0 bases, and the junction held 8 bases outside the gene matches. In nucleotides, the CDR3 is TGCAGCGTTGTACTCAGGGGGTCGGTGAACACTGAAGCTTTCTTT. Translation: CSVVLRGSVNTEAFF.

This rearrangement joins TRBV29-1 to TRBJ2-5; 11 bases map to TRBD2. The V and J ends lost 6 bases and 5 bases, in that order; junction bases with no gene match: 20. CDR3 length equals 18 residues. Germline CDR1 is SQVTM and CDR2 is ANQGSEA. The CDR3 reads CSVGPPRGSGGAGETQYF. CDR3 bases: TGCAGCGTGGGGCCTCCCCGGGGTAGCGGGGGGGCTGGGGAGACCCAGTACTTC.

The V gene is TRBV19, the J gene TRBJ1-2, with D uncertain. V shed 8 bases and J shed 4 bases, with 11 bases lying between them. This CDR3 has 12 amino acids. Germline V gene data show CDR1 as LNHDA and CDR2 as SQIVND (reference sequence). The CDR3 here is CASSQILYGYTF. For the CDR3, the DNA is TGTGCCAGTTCACAGATCCTCTATGGCTACACCTTC.

This clone was observed a handful of times. The J gene is TRBJ2-5, the V gene TRBV10-3; D is perhaps TRBD1 or TRBD2 (6 bases each). Germline CDR1 is ENHRY and CDR2 is SYGVKD. The ends were cut back, 6 bases at V and 1 base at J, with 12 bases in the middle. The CDR3 consists of 14 residues. CDR3 amino acids: CAIRGSGAQETQYF. In nucleotides, the CDR3 is TGTGCCATCAGAGGATCGGGGGCCCAAGAGACCCAGTACTTC.

The rearrangement uses TRBV4-1 and TRBJ1-1; D is unclear. Trimming stripped 2 bases from V and 4 bases from J, with 8 bases between. Germline V lookup: CDR1 MGHRA, CDR2 YSYEKL. The CDR3 length is 13 residues. This CDR3 reads CASSQPISTEAFF. For the CDR3, the DNA is TGCGCCAGCAGCCAACCGATTAGCACTGAAGCTTTCTTT.

This sequence joins TRBV5-1 and TRBJ1-6; 7 bases map to TRBD1. With 4 bases clipped from V and 8 bases from J, the junction kept 6 bases outside the gene matches. This CDR3 comprises 14 residues. Germline V CDR1 and CDR2: SGHRS, YFSETQ. The CDR3 reads CASSPDREYSPLHF. CDR3 sequence (DNA): TGCGCCAGCAGCCCTGACAGGGAGTATTCACCCCTCCACTTT.

The chain couples TRBV29-1 to TRBJ2-7; TRBD1 matches at 10 bases. The CDR3 is made up of 14 amino acids. After removal of 4 bases from V and 4 bases from J, the junction contained 7 bases not matched to a gene. The germline CDR1 and CDR2 sequences are SQVTM and ANQGSEA. As DNA, the CDR3 is TGCAGCGTTGTCGGGATGGGACAGGGGTACGAGCAGTACTTC. This codes for CSVVGMGQGYEQYF.

This clone has a handful of counts. This rearrangement joins TRBV5-4 to TRBJ2-5; 9 bases are a match to TRBD2. CDR1 is SGHNT and CDR2 is YYREEE in the germline V gene (reference sequence). V dropped 2 bases and J dropped 4; count of bases not matched to a gene: 0. The CDR3 extends over 13 amino acids. CDR3 nucleotide sequence: TGTGCCAGCAGCTTAGCGGGGGGAGAGACCCAGTACTTC. Translation: CASSLAGGETQYF.

This chain links TRBV2 with TRBJ2-3; TRBD2 aligns across 11 bases. V lost 7 bases to trimming and J lost 1 base; unmatched junction nucleotides: 10. This CDR3 comprises 17 residues. Germline loops: CDR1 SNHLY, CDR2 FYNNEI. The CDR3 spells CASIFDLAGGRTDTQYF. The CDR3, as DNA: TGTGCCAGCATTTTCGACCTAGCGGGGGGCCGCACAGATACGCAGTATTTT.